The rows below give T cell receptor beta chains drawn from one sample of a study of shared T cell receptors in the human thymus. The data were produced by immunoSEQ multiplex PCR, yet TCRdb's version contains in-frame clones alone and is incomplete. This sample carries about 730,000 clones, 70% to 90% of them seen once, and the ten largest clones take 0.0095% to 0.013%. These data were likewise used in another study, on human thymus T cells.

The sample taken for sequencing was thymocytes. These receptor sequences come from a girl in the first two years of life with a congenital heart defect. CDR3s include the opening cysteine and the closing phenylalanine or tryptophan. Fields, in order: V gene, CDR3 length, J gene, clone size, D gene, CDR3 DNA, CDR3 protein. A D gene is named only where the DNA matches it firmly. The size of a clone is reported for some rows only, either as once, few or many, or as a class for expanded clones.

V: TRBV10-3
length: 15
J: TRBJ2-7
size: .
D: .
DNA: TGTGCCATCAGCGACCTGGGGCGGGGCAGCTACGAGCAGTACTTC
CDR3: CAISDLGRGSYEQYF

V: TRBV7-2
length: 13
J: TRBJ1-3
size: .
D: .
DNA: TGTGCCAGCAGCTTAGCGCGAGGGAACACCATATATTTT
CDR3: CASSLARGNTIYF

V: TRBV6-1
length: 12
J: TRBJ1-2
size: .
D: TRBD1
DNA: TGTGCCAGCAGTCAGGGGGCTGGTGGCTACACCTTC
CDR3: CASSQGAGGYTF

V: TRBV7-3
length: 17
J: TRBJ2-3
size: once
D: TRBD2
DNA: TGTGCCAGCAGCTTAACCGGACTAGCGGAGAGCACAGATACGCAGTATTTT
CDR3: CASSLTGLAESTDTQYF

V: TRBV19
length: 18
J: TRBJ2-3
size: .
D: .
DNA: TGTGCCAGTAGTTCACGGACCCAGACAGGTCTTAGCACAGATACGCAGTATTTT
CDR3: CASSSRTQTGLSTDTQYF

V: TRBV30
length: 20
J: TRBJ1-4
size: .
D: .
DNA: TGTGCCTGGAGTGTACACGTTCGGGTCGGAGGGTACACAACTAATGAAAAACTGTTTTTT
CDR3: CAWSVHVRVGGYTTNEKLFF

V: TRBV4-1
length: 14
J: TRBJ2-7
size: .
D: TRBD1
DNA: TGCGCCAGCAGCTCCGGGACAGGGGGCCACGAGCAGTACTTC
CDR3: CASSSGTGGHEQYF

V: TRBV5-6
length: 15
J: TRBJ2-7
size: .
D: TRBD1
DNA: TGTGCCAGCAGCTCCCCGACAGGGAGAACCTACGAGCAGTACTTC
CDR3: CASSSPTGRTYEQYF

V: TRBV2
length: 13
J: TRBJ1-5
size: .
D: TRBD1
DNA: TGTGCCAGCCGACAGGGGTCCAATCAGCCCCAGCATTTT
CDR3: CASRQGSNQPQHF

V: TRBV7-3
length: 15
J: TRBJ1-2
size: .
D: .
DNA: TGTGCCAGCATCCTAAATCCCTCCTATAGCTATGGCTACACCTTC
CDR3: CASILNPSYSYGYTF

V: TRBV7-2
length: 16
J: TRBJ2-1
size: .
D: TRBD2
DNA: TGTGCCAGCAGCTTTCGAGCGGGGGGGGTCATCAATGAGCAGTTCTTC
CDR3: CASSFRAGGVINEQFF

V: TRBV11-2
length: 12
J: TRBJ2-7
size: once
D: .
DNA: TGTGCCAGCAGGGGGGGAGACTACGAGCAGTACTTC
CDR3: CASRGGDYEQYF

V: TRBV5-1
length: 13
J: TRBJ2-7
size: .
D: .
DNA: TGCGCCAGCAGCTTGAAATTAGCCTACGAGCAGTACTTC
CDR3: CASSLKLAYEQYF

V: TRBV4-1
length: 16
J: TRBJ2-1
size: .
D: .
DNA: TGCGCCAGCAGCCAAGATCGGTTAGCGAGGCACAATGAACAGTTCTTC
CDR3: CASSQDRLARHNEQFF

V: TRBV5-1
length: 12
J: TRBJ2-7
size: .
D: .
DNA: TGCGCCAGTCGCGAGGGGAGGTTCGAGCAGTACTTC
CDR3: CASREGRFEQYF

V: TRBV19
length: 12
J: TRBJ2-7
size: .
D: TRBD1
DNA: TGTGCCAGTGGGGGACAGTCCTACGAGCAGTACTTC
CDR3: CASGGQSYEQYF

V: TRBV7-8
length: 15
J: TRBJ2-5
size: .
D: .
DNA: TGTGCCAGCAGCTTAAAGGCTAGCTCAGTGGAGACCCAGTACTTC
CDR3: CASSLKASSVETQYF

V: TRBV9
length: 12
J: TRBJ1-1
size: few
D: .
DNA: TGTGCCAGCAGCGGGTACAGACAGGAAGCTTTCTTT
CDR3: CASSGYRQEAFF

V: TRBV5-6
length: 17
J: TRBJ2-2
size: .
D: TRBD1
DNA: TGTGCCAGCAGCTACCGGGACAGGGTCCTCAACACCGGGGAGCTGTTTTTT
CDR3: CASSYRDRVLNTGELFF

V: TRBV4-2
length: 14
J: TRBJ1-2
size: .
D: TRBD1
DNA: TGTGCCAGCAGCCCCCAGGGACAGTTATATGGCTACACCTTC
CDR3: CASSPQGQLYGYTF

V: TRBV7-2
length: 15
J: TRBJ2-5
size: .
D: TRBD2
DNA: TGTGCCAGCAGCCTTTTTAGCGGGGGGGCCGAGACCCAGTACTTC
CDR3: CASSLFSGGAETQYF

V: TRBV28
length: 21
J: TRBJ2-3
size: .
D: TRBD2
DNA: TGTGCCAGCAGTTTACGAAGGACTAGCGGGGGCCTCGGAGGGTACACAGATACGCAGTATTTT
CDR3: CASSLRRTSGGLGGYTDTQYF

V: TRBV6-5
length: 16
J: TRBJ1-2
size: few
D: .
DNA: TGTGCCAGCAGTTCAAGACATAGGGACACCAACTATGGCTACACCTTC
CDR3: CASSSRHRDTNYGYTF

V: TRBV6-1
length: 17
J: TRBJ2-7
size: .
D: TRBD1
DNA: TGTGCCAGCAGTGAACCCCACACGGGACAGAGATTCTACGAGCAGTACTTC
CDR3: CASSEPHTGQRFYEQYF

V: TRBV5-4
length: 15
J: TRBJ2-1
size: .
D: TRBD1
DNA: TGTGCCAGCAGCCATGGACAGGGGGCGCGGGATGAGCAGTTCTTC
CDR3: CASSHGQGARDEQFF

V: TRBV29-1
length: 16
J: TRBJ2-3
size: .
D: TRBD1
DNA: TGCAGCGTTGTAAAAGTTCGGGGACAGAGGGGAGATACGCAGTATTTT
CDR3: CSVVKVRGQRGDTQYF

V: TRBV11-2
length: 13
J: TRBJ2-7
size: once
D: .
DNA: TGTGCCAGCAGCTTAGGTGTGGGGGCCGAGCAGTACTTC
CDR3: CASSLGVGAEQYF

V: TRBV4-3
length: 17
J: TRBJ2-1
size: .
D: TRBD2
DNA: TGCGCCAGCAGCCAAGATCGACTAGCGGGTTCCTACAATGAGCAGTTCTTC
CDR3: CASSQDRLAGSYNEQFF

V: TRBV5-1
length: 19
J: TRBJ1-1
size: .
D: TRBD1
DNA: TGCGCCAGCAGCTTGGGAGGGCAGGGACAGGGGTTAGAGTGCACTGAAGCTTTCTTT
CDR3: CASSLGGQGQGLECTEAFF

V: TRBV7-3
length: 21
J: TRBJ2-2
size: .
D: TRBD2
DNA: TGTGCCAGCAGCTTAAATGAGGGACTAGCGGGGCCGGGGTCCCTCACCGGGGAGCTGTTTTTT
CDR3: CASSLNEGLAGPGSLTGELFF

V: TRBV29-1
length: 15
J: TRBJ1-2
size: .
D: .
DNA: TGCAGCGTTTATTTATCGGGGGGCGGAATCTATGGCTACACCTTC
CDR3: CSVYLSGGGIYGYTF

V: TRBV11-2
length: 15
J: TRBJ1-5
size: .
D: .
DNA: TGTGCCAGCAGCCACCAAAACAGTTACAATCAGCCCCAGCATTTT
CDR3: CASSHQNSYNQPQHF

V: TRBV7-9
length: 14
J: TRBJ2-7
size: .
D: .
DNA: TGTGCCAGCAGCGCCCACAAAGACAGCAGCGAGCAGTACTTC
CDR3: CASSAHKDSSEQYF

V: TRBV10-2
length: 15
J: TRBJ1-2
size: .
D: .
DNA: TGCGCCAGCAGTGAGGGGGCTGGGAATAACTATGGCTACACCTTC
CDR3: CASSEGAGNNYGYTF

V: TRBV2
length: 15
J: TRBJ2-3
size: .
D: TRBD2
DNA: TGTGCCATCGCACCGGGACTAGTTCATTCAGATACGCAGTATTTT
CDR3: CAIAPGLVHSDTQYF

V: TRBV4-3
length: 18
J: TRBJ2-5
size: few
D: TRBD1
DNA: TGCGCCAGCAGCCAAGAGGGGACAGGGGCCAAAAAACAAGAGACCCAGTACTTC
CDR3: CASSQEGTGAKKQETQYF

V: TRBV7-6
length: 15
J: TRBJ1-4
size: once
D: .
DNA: TGTGCCAGCAGCTTAGCAGAGGGGGATAATGAAAAACTGTTTTTT
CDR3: CASSLAEGDNEKLFF

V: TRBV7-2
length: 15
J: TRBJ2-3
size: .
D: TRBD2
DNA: TGTGCCAGCAGCCCCCAAGCGGGGTACACAGATACGCAGTATTTT
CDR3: CASSPQAGYTDTQYF

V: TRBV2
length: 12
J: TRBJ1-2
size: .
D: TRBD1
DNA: TGTGCCAGCAGTGAGGGGACAGATGGCTACACCTTC
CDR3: CASSEGTDGYTF

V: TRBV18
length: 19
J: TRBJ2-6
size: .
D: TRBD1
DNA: TGTGCCAGCTCACCCAAACCGGGACAGGGGGCCCGAGGGGCCAACGTCCTGACTTTC
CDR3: CASSPKPGQGARGANVLTF

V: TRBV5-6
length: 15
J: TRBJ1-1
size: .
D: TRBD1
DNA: TGTGCCAGCAGCCATCCCGGGACAGGGTACACTGAAGCTTTCTTT
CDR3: CASSHPGTGYTEAFF

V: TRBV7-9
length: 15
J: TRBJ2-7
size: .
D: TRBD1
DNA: TGTGCCAGCAGCTCTCGACAGGGGCAATCCTACGAGCAGTACTTC
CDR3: CASSSRQGQSYEQYF

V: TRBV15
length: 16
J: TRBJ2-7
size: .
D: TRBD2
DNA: TGTGCCACCAGCAGAGACTACAGCGGGGGGTGGGCCGAGCAGTACTTC
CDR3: CATSRDYSGGWAEQYF

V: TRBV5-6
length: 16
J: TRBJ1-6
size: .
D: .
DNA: TGTGCCAGCAGCTTTTATCCGCGGGCTCGGAATTCACCCCTCCACTTT
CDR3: CASSFYPRARNSPLHF

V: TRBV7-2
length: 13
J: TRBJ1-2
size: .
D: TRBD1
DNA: TGTGCCAGCAGCTCAAGGACAGGGTATGGCTACACCTTC
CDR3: CASSSRTGYGYTF